This entry lists 17 T cell receptor beta chains sequenced from one sample in a study of read filtering for tumor transcriptome and immune sequencing. Molecular barcoded adaptors covering alpha/delta and beta/gamma chains were used on 400 to 450 ng RNA. MiXCR was run by TCRdb on the reads, yielding one entry per CDR3 protein. The sample contains about 61,000 distinct CDR3 sequences, roughly a fifth of which appear only once. The material sequenced was a population of CD138-negative cells sorted from bone marrow. These receptors all come from a donor aged 40 or older with multiple myeloma.

With regard to this clonotype: This may be a read error, as it is one base from a much larger clone. The rearrangement links TRBV7-3 to TRBJ2-1; TRBD1 might be the D (5 bases). The V end lost 7 bases, the J end lost 5 bases, and 9 bases lay between the germline ends. The CDR3 runs 12 residues. Germline V gives CDR1 SGHTA, CDR2 FQGTGA. The CDR3 region has the DNA TGTGCCAGCATCCCAGGGAACAATGAGCAGTTCTTC. Its translation is CASIPGNNEQFF.

Concerning this clonotype: This may stem from a read error, because a much larger clone lies one nucleotide away. The chain has TRBV4-1 and TRBJ2-1, with 8 bases identical to TRBD1. Trimming removed 2 bases from V and 9 bases from J; junction bases left unmatched: 9. The length of the CDR3 is 15 residues. Germline V gene data show CDR1 as MGHRA and CDR2 as YSYEKL. The CDR3 reads CASSQRAGGHSEQFF. The DNA of the CDR3 is TGCGCCAGCAGCCAACGGGCAGGGGGCCACAGTGAGCAGTTCTTC.

The V gene is TRBV5-1, the J gene TRBJ1-4, with 7 bases lining up with TRBD1. This CDR3 has 16 residues. V shed 1 base and J 7 bases; nucleotides not matched to a gene: 10. Germline V CDR1 and CDR2: SGHRS, YFSETQ. The CDR3: CASSLSRDRKPEKLFF. CDR3 DNA: TGCGCCAGCAGCTTGAGCAGGGACAGAAAGCCTGAAAAACTGTTTTTT. The full variable domain, its missing parts supplied by reference TRBV5-1 and TRBJ1-4, is KAGVTQTPRYLIKTRGQQVTLSCSPISGHRSVSWYQQTPGQGLQFLFEYFSETQRNKGNFPGRFSGRQFSNSRSEMNVSTLELGDSALYLCASSLSRDRKPEKLFFGSGTQLSVL.

The V call is TRBV12-3 or TRBV12-4, the J call TRBJ1-5, with D possibly TRBD1 on 5 matching bases. V lost 5 bases, J lost 6 bases, and 14 bases lay in between. CDR3 size: 14 residues. CDR3 residues: CASSPQGVSQPQHF. The CDR3 nucleotides read TGTGCCAGCAGTCCGCAGGGTGTTTCTCAGCCCCAGCATTTT.

In its sample, this clonotype was seen many times. The V gene is TRBV5-6, the J gene TRBJ2-5; TRBD2 might be the D (8 bases). The V and J ends lost 7 bases and 1 base respectively, with 20 bases between them. Germline V gives CDR1 SGHDT, CDR2 YYEEEE. The CDR3 consists of 16 residues. CDR3 nucleotide sequence: TGTGCCAGCTCCCCCAGGGGGGCGGGGGGCCAAGAGACCCAGTACTTC. The encoded protein is CASSPRGAGGQETQYF.

This clonotype appeared many times. The rearrangement links TRBV7-8 to TRBJ2-1; 7 bases match TRBD2. Per germline, CDR1 SGHVS and CDR2 FQNEAQ. The J segment lost 3 bases and the V segment lost 1 base, leaving 3 bases of the junction unmatched. CDR3 size: 15 residues. The CDR3 coding sequence is TGTGCCAGCAGCTTAGGGGCGGGAGACTACAATGAGCAGTTCTTC. Translated, it gives CASSLGAGDYNEQFF. Full variable domain (missing parts from reference TRBV7-8 and TRBJ2-1): GAGVSQSPRYKVAKRGQDVALRCDPISGHVSLFWYQQALGQGPEFLTYFQNEAQLDKSGLPSDRFFAERPEGSVSTLKIQRTQQEDSAVYLCASSLGAGDYNEQFFGPGTRLTVL.

This clonotype was seen repeatedly, ten times or more. The rearrangement joins TRBV7-9 to TRBJ2-3, with TRBD1 identical over 10 bases. V trimming: 4 bases; J trimming: 6 bases; junction bases outside the gene matches: 4. There are 14 residues in the CDR3. CDR1 is SEHNR, CDR2 FQNEAQ, per germline (reference sequence). CDR3 loop: CASSSDRGRDTQYF. CDR3 nucleotide sequence: TGTGCCAGCAGCTCCGACAGGGGGCGGGATACGCAGTATTTT.

In regard to this clonotype: This may be a read error: a much more frequent sequence differs by one nucleotide. V gene TRBV3-1 combines with J gene TRBJ2-1; possible D gene TRBD2, 5 bases. The CDR3 sequence is 14 residues long. Per the germline V gene, CDR1 is LGHDT and CDR2 is YNNKEL (reference sequence). The CDR3 DNA is TGTGCCAGCAGCCCCATCGGGAACTACAGTGAGCAGTTCTTC. This gives the protein CASSPIGNYSEQFF.

Concerning this clonotype: It may be a read error: a sequence one base away is much more abundant. The CDR3 sequence: CSVTMGGQPQHF. In DNA, the CDR3 is TGCAGCGTGACGATGGGAGGTCAGCCCCAGCATTTT. This rearrangement joins TRBV29-1 to TRBJ1-5; D is unresolved. The CDR3 loop spans 12 amino acids. Germline CDR1 is SQVTM and CDR2 is ANQGSEA. The V end lost 6 bases, the J end lost 6 bases, and 12 bases lay between the germline ends.

This clonotype was seen many times. The gene calls are TRBV6-4 and TRBJ2-2; the D gene is possibly TRBD1 (6 bases). The CDR3 totals 15 residues. The V and J ends lost 5 bases and 6 bases respectively, with 16 bases between them. In germline, CDR1 is MRHNA, CDR2 SNTAGT. CDR3 protein: CASSPSQGSSGELFF. The DNA of the CDR3 is TGTGCCAGCAGTCCCTCACAGGGATCTTCCGGGGAGCTGTTTTTT.

Worth noting for this clonotype: A read error may explain this, as a much larger clone is one base away. The chain combines TRBV7-9 with TRBJ1-2; D not resolved. Trimming left V 5 bases short and J 7 bases short, with 11 bases between. From germline, CDR1 is SEHNR and CDR2 FQNEAQ (reference sequence). The CDR3 contains 12 residues. In DNA, the CDR3 is TGTGCCAGCAGCGTGGGTATCGGTGGCTACACCTTC. Residues: CASSVGIGGYTF.

The sample holds many counts of this clonotype. The chain employs TRBV20-1 and TRBJ2-5; no reliable D call. Germline assignment: CDR1 DFQATT and CDR2 SNEGSKA (reference sequence). The ends were cut back, 6 bases at V and 4 bases at J, with 12 bases in the middle. The length of the CDR3 is 12 residues. The CDR3 loop reads CSASIRGETQYF. CDR3 DNA: TGCAGTGCAAGTATAAGAGGAGAGACCCAGTACTTC.

This clonotype was counted many times. The chain is built from TRBV6-6 and TRBJ2-1; 8 positions match TRBD1. CDR1 is MNHNY and CDR2 is SVGAGI in the germline V gene (reference sequence). V dropped 6 bases and J dropped 8; count of bases not matched to a gene: 3. The CDR3 is made up of 12 amino acids. The CDR3 protein is CASRQGAHEQFF. In nucleotides, the CDR3 is TGTGCCAGCAGGCAGGGGGCTCATGAGCAGTTCTTC.

About this clonotype: This could be a read error, since a much larger clone is one nucleotide away. The chain combines TRBV5-1 with TRBJ2-2; 8 bases agree with TRBD2. CDR1 is SGHRS, CDR2 YFSETQ, per germline. This CDR3 region has 16 residues. This CDR3 reads CASSPGGTIKAGGLFF. Written as DNA, the CDR3 is TGCGCCAGCAGCCCGGGGGGGACTATCAAGGCCGGGGGGCTGTTTTTT. The full variable domain, completed using reference TRBV5-1 and TRBJ2-2, is KAGVTQTPRYLIKTRGQQVTLSCSPISGHRSVSWYQQTPGQGLQFLFEYFSETQRNKGNFPGRFSGRQFSNSRSEMNVSTLELGDSALYLCASSPGGTIKAGGLFFGEGSRLTVL.

In the case of this clonotype: This may stem from a read error, because a much larger clone lies one nucleotide away. Since no conserved phenylalanine or tryptophan closes the CDR3, a read error is the likely cause. The CDR3 reads CASSLSSGEHEAFI. The CDR3 DNA follows: TGTGCCAGCAGTTTAAGTTCCGGAGAGCATGAAGCTTTCATT. The rearrangement joins TRBV12-3 or TRBV12-4 to TRBJ1-1; no reliable D call. Trimming pared 2 bases from V and 7 bases from J, leaving 14 bases between. This CDR3 is 14 amino acids long.

This clonotype is labeled medium-sized. The V call is TRBV7-6, the J call TRBJ2-1; D possibly matches TRBD1 or TRBD2 (5 bases each). V was shortened by 3 bases and J by 0 bases, with 9 bases between the two germline ends. Per the germline V gene, CDR1 is SGHVS and CDR2 is FNYEAQ. CDR3 length equals 15 residues. The CDR3 coding sequence is TGTGCCAGCAGCTTCGGGACCCGCTCCTACAATGAGCAGTTCTTC. As protein: CASSFGTRSYNEQFF. The full variable domain, in which reference TRBV7-6 and TRBJ2-1 provide the parts outside the CDR3, is GAGVSQSPRYKVTKRGQDVALRCDPISGHVSLYWYRQALGQGPEFLTYFNYEAQQDKSGLPNDRFSAERPEGSISTLTIQRTEQRDSAMYRCASSFGTRSYNEQFFGPGTRLTVL.

This clonotype was seen only a few times. This chain links TRBV5-6 with TRBJ2-5; 7 bases fit TRBD2. The J segment lost 3 bases and the V segment lost 0 bases, leaving 2 bases of the junction unmatched. CDR3 size: 14 residues. Germline V gene lookup returns CDR1 SGHDT and CDR2 YYEEEE. CDR3 sequence reads: CASSLVGREETQYF. CDR3 DNA: TGTGCCAGCAGCTTGGTTGGGAGGGAAGAGACCCAGTACTTC.